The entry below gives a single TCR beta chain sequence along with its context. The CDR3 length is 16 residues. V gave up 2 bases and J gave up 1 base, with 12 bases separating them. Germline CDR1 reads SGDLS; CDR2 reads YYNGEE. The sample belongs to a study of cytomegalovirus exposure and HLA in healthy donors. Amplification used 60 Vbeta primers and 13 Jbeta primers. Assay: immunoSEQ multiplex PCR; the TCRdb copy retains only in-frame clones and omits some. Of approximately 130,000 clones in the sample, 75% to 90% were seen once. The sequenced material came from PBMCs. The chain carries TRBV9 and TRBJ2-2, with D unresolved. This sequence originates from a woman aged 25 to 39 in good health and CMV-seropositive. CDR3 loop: CASSVAALLNTGELFF. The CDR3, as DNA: TGTGCCAGCAGCGTGGCCGCCCTCCTGAACACCGGGGAGCTGTTTTTT.